This T cell receptor beta chain derives from a study of T cell clones after liver transplantation. Study in general: Draws occurred before transplant, before withdrawal, and after complete or failed withdrawal. Study-wide results and caveats: Low donor cell numbers restricted donor-reactive repertoire measurement in a couple of subjects. Graft donor-reactive T cells may have migrated into the graft rather than being deleted.

The protocol was immunoSEQ multiplex PCR, while the TCRdb copy is restricted to in-frame clones and leaves out a portion. The sample consists of about 50,000 clones, roughly 70% of them appearing once. On this clone: Antigen specificity is unknown.

Per germline, CDR1 MGHRA and CDR2 YSYEKL. The V and J ends lost 0 bases and 1 base respectively, with 12 bases between them. There are 16 residues in the CDR3. The TCR sequence derives from a human patient who received a liver transplant. Among the T cells, some may be from the graft donor. This sample comprised CD4+ T cells from blood, obtained 54 months after liver transplant. The genes are TRBV4-1 and TRBJ2-5; a possible D gene is TRBD2 (5 bases). The CDR3 DNA sequence: TGCGCCAGCAGCCAAGATAGAGTGGACTTCCAAGAGACCCAGTACTTC. Residues: CASSQDRVDFQETQYF.